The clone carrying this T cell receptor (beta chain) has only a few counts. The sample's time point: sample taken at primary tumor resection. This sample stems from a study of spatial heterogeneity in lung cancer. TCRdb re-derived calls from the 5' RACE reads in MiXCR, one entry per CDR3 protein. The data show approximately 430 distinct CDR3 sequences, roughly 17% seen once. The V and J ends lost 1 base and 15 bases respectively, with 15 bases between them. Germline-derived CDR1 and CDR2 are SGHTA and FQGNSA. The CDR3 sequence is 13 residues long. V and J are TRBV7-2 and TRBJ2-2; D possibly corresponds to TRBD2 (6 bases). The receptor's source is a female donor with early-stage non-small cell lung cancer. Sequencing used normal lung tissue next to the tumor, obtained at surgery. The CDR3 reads CASSLERLDRLFF. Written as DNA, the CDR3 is TGTGCCAGCAGCTTAGAAAGACTAGATAGGTTGTTTTTT.